The sequence of this T cell receptor (beta chain) was determined in a study of blood T cell repertoires in COVID-19. Study-wide context: The samples span acute and convalescent COVID-19 from the United States, Italy and Spain. PBMCs, B-cell-depleted T cells, or T cells were the source of the cDNA or gDNA that made up the material.

Source study methods: Amplifying reference gene primers gave estimates of nucleated cell counts. Method: immunoSEQ multiplex PCR; TCRdb's copy keeps in-frame clones and lacks some. D and trimming come from the DNA, and the V and J calls and clone size come from that table. Among about 280,000 clones listed, 75% to 85% were seen once. V gave up 2 bases and J gave up 8 bases; unmatched junction bases: 9. The length of the CDR3 is 15 residues. From germline, CDR1 is KGHSY and CDR2 FQNENV. The source of this sequence is a man between 45 and 60 years old with active or convalescent COVID-19. The chain links TRBV16 to TRBJ1-2; 9 bases are a match to TRBD1. The sequenced sample consisted of peripheral blood. The CDR3 protein is CASSQAAGTGNGYTF. CDR3 nucleotide sequence: TGTGCCAGCAGCCAAGCTGCCGGGACAGGGAACGGCTACACCTTC.